The present TCR beta chain was sequenced within a study of beta chain features in type 1 diabetes. Heparinised blood was drawn once per donor, averaging around 110 mL. The sequenced template was cDNA made from the entire isolated RNA. Sequencing used immunoSEQ multiplex PCR; TCRdb keeps in-frame clones, though not all of them. In the table there are hundreds of thousands of clones, roughly 12% of which are singletons. The study, taken as a whole, reports: There was a moderate but significant shortening of TCRB CDR3s in all four CD4+ subsets of Type 1 diabetes patients. The naive, central memory and Treg TCRB repertoires of patients appeared to be more similar to one another than those of healthy donors.

After removal of 5 bases from V and 6 bases from J, the junction contained 10 bases not matched to a gene. Germline V gene sequence: CDR1 SGHAT, CDR2 FQNNGV. This CDR3 region has 15 residues. This clone was recorded a few times. Its specificity is not known. The chain couples TRBV11-2 to TRBJ1-5; 7 bases fit TRBD1. The specimen was naive CD4+ T cells from blood. This TCR was recovered from a woman under 30 with type 1 diabetes. CDR3 sequence (DNA): TGTGCCAGCAGCCACAACAGGGGAGGCGGTCAGCCCCAGCATTTT. Its translation is CASSHNRGGGQPQHF.